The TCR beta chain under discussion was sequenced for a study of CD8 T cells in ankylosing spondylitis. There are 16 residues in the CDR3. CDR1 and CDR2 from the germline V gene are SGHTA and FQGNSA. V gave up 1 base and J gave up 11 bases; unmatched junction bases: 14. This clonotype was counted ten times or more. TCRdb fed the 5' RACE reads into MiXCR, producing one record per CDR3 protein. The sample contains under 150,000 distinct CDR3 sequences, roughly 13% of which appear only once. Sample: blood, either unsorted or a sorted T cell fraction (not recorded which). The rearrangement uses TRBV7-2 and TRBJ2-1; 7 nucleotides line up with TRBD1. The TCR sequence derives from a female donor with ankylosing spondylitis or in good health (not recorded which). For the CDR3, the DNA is TGTGCCAGCAGCTTAGACGGGACAGTGTCGTCAGGGAAGCAGTTCTTC. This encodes CASSLDGTVSSGKQFF.